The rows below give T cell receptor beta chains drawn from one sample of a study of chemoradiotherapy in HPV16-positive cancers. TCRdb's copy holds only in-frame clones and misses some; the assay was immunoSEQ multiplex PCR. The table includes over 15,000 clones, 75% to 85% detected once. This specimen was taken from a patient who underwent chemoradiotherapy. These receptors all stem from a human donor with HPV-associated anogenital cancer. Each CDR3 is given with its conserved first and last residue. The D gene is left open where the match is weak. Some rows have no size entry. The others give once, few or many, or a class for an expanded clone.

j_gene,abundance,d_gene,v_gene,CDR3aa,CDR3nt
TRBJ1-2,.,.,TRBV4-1,CASSQAGTPDQYGYTF,TGCGCCAGCAGCCAGGCCGGGACCCCGGACCAATATGGCTACACCTTC
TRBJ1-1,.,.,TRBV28,CASSFSNTEAFF,TGTGCCAGCAGTTTTTCGAACACTGAAGCTTTCTTT
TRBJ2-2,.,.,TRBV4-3,CASSRRTNTGELFF,TGCGCCAGCAGCCGGCGAACGAACACCGGGGAGCTGTTTTTT
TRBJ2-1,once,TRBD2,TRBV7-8,CATRTSGGPGAYNEQFF,TGTGCCACCCGGACTAGCGGGGGGCCGGGTGCCTACAATGAGCAGTTCTTC
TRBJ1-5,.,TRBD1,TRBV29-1,CSDPVTTGGRGGNQPQHF,TGCAGCGACCCAGTTACTACAGGGGGCCGCGGGGGCAATCAGCCCCAGCATTTT
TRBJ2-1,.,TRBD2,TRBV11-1,CASSFYSGGVSYNEQFF,TGTGCCAGCAGCTTCTATAGCGGGGGAGTCTCCTACAATGAGCAGTTCTTC
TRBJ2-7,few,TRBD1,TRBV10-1,CASRGAGTANSYEQYF,TGCGCCAGCAGAGGGGCCGGGACAGCGAACTCCTACGAGCAGTACTTC
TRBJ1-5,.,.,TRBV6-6,CASSTHDTSNQPQHF,TGTGCCAGCAGTACCCACGACACCTCCAATCAGCCCCAGCATTTT
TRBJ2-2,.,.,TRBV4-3,CASSQGGTQNTGELFF,TGCGCCAGCAGCCAAGGAGGGACCCAGAACACCGGGGAGCTGTTTTTT
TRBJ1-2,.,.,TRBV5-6,CASSSPPAGKDYGYTF,TGTGCCAGCAGCTCGCCGCCAGCAGGGAAGGACTATGGCTACACCTTC
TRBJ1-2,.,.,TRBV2,CASSEALEGIGGYTF,TGTGCCAGCAGTGAAGCGCTCGAAGGGATCGGTGGCTACACCTTC
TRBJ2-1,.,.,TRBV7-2,CASSPLGPHNEQFF,TGTGCCAGCAGCCCCTTGGGACCACACAATGAGCAGTTCTTC